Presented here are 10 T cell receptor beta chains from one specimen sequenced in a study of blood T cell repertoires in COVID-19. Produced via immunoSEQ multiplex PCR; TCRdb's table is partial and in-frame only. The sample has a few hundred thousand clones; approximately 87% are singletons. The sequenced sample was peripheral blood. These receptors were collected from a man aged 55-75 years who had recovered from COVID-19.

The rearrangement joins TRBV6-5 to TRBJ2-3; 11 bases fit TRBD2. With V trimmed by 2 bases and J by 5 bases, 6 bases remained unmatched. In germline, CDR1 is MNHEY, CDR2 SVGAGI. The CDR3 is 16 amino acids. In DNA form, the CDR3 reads TGTGCCAGCAGTTACGGTAGCGGGAGGGCGATAGATACGCAGTATTTT. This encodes CASSYGSGRAIDTQYF.

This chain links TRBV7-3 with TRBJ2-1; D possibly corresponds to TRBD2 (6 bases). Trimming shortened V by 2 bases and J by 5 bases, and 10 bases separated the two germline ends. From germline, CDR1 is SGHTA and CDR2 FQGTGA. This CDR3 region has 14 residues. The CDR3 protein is CASSLERANNEQFF. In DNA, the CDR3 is TGTGCCAGCAGCTTAGAGCGGGCCAACAATGAGCAGTTCTTC.

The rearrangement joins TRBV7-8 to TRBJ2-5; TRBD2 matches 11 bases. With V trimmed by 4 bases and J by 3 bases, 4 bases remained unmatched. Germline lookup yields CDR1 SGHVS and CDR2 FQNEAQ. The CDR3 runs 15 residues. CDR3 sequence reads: CASSYPGLAEETQYF. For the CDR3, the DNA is TGTGCCAGCAGCTACCCGGGACTAGCGGAAGAGACCCAGTACTTC.

CDR3 nucleotides: TGTGCCAGCAGCGACCCAGGGGGCTCTTTGACAGATACGCAGTATTTT. The encoded protein is CASSDPGGSLTDTQYF. V gene TRBV11-1 combines with J gene TRBJ2-3; 8 bases agree with TRBD1. Germline CDR1 reads SGHAT; CDR2 reads FQDESV (reference sequence). The CDR3 is made up of 16 amino acids. Trimming at V came to 5 bases and at J to 3 bases, leaving 10 bases not matched to a gene.

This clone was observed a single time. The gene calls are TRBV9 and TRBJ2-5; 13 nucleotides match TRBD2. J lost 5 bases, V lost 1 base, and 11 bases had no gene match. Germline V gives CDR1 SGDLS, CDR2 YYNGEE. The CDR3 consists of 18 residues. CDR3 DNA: TGTGCCAGCAGCGTACTCCCCCTTACTAGCGGGGGGGCCGAGACCCAGTACTTC. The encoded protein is CASSVLPLTSGGAETQYF.

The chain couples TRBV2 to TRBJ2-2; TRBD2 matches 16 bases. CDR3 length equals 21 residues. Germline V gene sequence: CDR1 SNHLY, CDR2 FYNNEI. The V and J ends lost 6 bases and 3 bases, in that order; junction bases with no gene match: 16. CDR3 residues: CASRTGAGTSGGARYTGELFF. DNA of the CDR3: TGTGCCAGCAGAACTGGGGCCGGGACTAGCGGGGGGGCAAGATACACCGGGGAGCTGTTTTTT.

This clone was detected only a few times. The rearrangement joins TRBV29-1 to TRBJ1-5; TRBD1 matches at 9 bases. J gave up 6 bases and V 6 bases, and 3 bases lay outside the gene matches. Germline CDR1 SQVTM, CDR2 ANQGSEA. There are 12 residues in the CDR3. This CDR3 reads CSVGQGSQPQHF. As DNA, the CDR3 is TGCAGCGTCGGACAGGGGAGTCAGCCCCAGCATTTT. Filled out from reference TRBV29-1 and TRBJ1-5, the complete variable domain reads SAVISQKPSRDICQRGTSLTIQCQVDSQVTMMFWYRQQPGQSLTLIATANQGSEATYESGFVIDKFPISRPNLTFSTLTVSNMSPEDSSIYLCSVGQGSQPQHFGDGTRLSIL.

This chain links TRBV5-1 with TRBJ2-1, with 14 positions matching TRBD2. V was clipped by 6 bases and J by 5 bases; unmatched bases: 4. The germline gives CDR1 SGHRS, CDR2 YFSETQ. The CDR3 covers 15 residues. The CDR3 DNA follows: TGCGCCAGCACCATGGGACTAGCGGGGGACAATGAGCAGTTCTTC. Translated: CASTMGLAGDNEQFF.

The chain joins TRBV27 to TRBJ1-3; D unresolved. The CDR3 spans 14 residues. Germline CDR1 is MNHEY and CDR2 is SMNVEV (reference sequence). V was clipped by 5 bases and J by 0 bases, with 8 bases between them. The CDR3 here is CASSPLTSGNTIYF. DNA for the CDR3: TGTGCCAGCAGTCCTCTAACCTCTGGAAACACCATATATTTT.

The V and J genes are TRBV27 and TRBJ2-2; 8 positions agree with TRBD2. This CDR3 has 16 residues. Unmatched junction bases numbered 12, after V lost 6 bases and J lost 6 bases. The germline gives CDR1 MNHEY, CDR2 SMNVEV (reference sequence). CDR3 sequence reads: CASSFGGSGMAGELFF. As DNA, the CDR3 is TGTGCCAGCAGCTTCGGGGGTAGCGGGATGGCCGGGGAGCTGTTTTTT.